This entry features one T cell receptor beta chain sequence. The target antigen is unknown. Measured with immunoSEQ multiplex PCR; TCRdb has only the in-frame clones, and not every one. The top ten hold roughly 1.6% of the sample, which has 100,000 to 150,000 clones, roughly 90% seen once. Trimming cost V 3 bases and J 1 base, with 10 bases left between them. Germline CDR1 is MNHEY and CDR2 is SMNVEV (reference sequence). The CDR3 runs to 15 residues. This entry comes from a study of T cell responses to AZD1222 COVID-19 vaccine. Study observations and caveats: Most donors were white British, females outnumbered males, and clonal diversity was possibly underestimated. Samples come after the peak T cell response, not at day 14.

The sequence was collected from an adult in good health. The chain is built from TRBV27 and TRBJ2-1; D is perhaps TRBD2 (6 bases). The sequencing here drew on peripheral blood, taken on day 0 of AZD1222 vaccination. The CDR3 sequence: CASSFGSSSYNEQFF. The CDR3, as DNA: TGTGCCAGCAGTTTCGGGAGTTCATCCTACAATGAGCAGTTCTTC.